This T cell receptor beta chain came from a study of CD8 T cells in Susac syndrome. Overall study: When their blood was taken, patients with Susac syndrome were therapy-naive, taking corticosteroids, or taking intravenous immunoglobulin alone.

FACS enriched CD8+ TEMRA cells, while bulk CD8+ and CD4+ were negatively isolated. From germline, CDR1 is MNHEY and CDR2 SMNVEV (reference sequence). Trimming took 3 bases from V and 8 from J, leaving 10 bases between them. The CDR3 has 13 amino acids. General study points: The study admitted that it had a relatively small number of individuals in its TCR sequencing and HLA analysis.

On this clonotype itself: Its matching antigen is unknown.

cDNA came from around 0.54 to 1 ug RNA primed by random hexamers. Multiplex immunoSEQ PCR targeted 54 Vbeta and 13 Jbeta TCR beta segments. TCRdb fed the immunoSEQ multiplex PCR reads into MiXCR, producing one record per CDR3 protein. The table shows around 170,000 distinct CDR3 sequences, with more than 85% occurring only once. The rearrangement links TRBV27 to TRBJ1-4; D not resolved. The TCR was taken from a human donor with Susac syndrome. Sequenced input: CD8+ T cells from PBMCs. In nucleotides, the CDR3 is TGTGCCAGCAGTTTTCAAACGGGGGAAAAACTGTTTTTT. This codes for CASSFQTGEKLFF. The full variable domain, its missing parts supplied by reference TRBV27 and TRBJ1-4, is EAQVTQNPRYLITVTGKKLTVTCSQNMNHEYMSWYRQDPGLGLRQIYYSMNVEVTDKGDVPEGYKVSRKEKRNFPLILESPSPNQTSLYFCASSFQTGEKLFFGSGTQLSVL.